This passage covers 31 T cell receptor beta chains from one sample sequenced in a study of T cell responses to AZD1222 COVID-19 vaccine. Only in-frame clones appear in the TCRdb table, and some are missing; sequencing was by immunoSEQ multiplex PCR. This table has 110,000 to 150,000 clones, about 92% appearing once. Material: peripheral blood, obtained on day 0 of AZD1222 vaccination. The receptor source for this set is an adult in good health.

The sample holds a few counts of this clone. This chain uses TRBV5-1 with TRBJ2-7, with 10 positions matching TRBD2. With 4 bases clipped from V and 7 bases from J, the junction kept 11 bases outside the gene matches. This CDR3 spans 15 amino acids. Germline assignment: CDR1 SGHRS and CDR2 YFSETQ. The chain's CDR3 is CASSAVAGGSGEQYF. As DNA, the CDR3 is TGCGCCAGCAGCGCGGTAGCGGGGGGTTCTGGAGAGCAGTACTTC.

The gene calls are TRBV27 and TRBJ1-6; D remains ambiguous. The CDR3 has 13 residues. Germline CDR1 and CDR2: MNHEY and SMNVEV (reference sequence). Trimming stripped 6 bases from V and 9 bases from J, with 12 bases between. Here the CDR3 reads CASSPPKGSPLHF. DNA for the CDR3: TGTGCCAGCAGCCCACCAAAGGGTTCACCCCTCCACTTT.

The chain combines TRBV7-2 with TRBJ1-5; the D gene is possibly TRBD1 (5 bases). V gave up 1 base and J gave up 3 bases, with 10 bases separating them. CDR3 size: 15 residues. The germline CDR1 and CDR2 sequences are SGHTA and FQGNSA. Here the CDR3 reads CASSLVGADNQPQHF. CDR3 in DNA: TGTGCCAGCAGCTTAGTCGGGGCAGACAATCAGCCCCAGCATTTT.

CDR3 DNA sequence: TGTGCCAGCAGCCAAGTGGAGAATTCACCCCTCCACTTT. Translated, it gives CASSQVENSPLHF. The V and J genes are TRBV3-1 (or the pseudogene TRBV3-2) and TRBJ1-6; D unresolved. Germline lookup yields CDR1 LGHDT and CDR2 YNNKEL (reference sequence). V was trimmed by 1 base and J by 7 bases, leaving 5 bases between them. The CDR3 extends over 13 amino acids.

The V call is TRBV25-1, the J call TRBJ2-2, with 7 bases matching TRBD1. The V segment lost 6 bases and the J segment 3 bases; nucleotides outside the gene matches: 4. CDR1 MGHDK and CDR2 SYGVNS come from the germline V gene. The CDR3 covers 14 residues. CDR3 DNA: TGTGCCAGCAGCGACAGGGATCACACCGGGGAGCTGTTTTTT. Translating gives CASSDRDHTGELFF.

The chain combines TRBV9 with TRBJ1-1, with TRBD1 as a possible D gene (5 bases). The germline V gene encodes CDR1 SGDLS and CDR2 YYNGEE. This CDR3 has 14 residues. V gave up 0 bases and J gave up 3 bases, with 9 bases separating them. The CDR3 coding sequence is TGTGCCAGCAGCGTAGGTGGGGGGGACACTGAAGCTTTCTTT. It specifies CASSVGGGDTEAFF.

This clone showed up just a few times. The chain employs TRBV12-3 or TRBV12-4 and TRBJ1-2; D is unclear. This CDR3 contains 13 residues. V was clipped by 2 bases and J by 5 bases, with 9 bases between them. The CDR3, as DNA: TGTGCCAGCAGTTTAACCAGGTCGTATGGCTACACCTTC. This codes for CASSLTRSYGYTF.

The chain is built from TRBV29-1 and TRBJ1-2, with TRBD1 matching 8 bases. Losses at the gene ends were 4 bases for V and 8 bases for J; bases not matched to a gene: 9. CDR3 length: 13 amino acids. Germline values: CDR1 SQVTM, CDR2 ANQGSEA. The CDR3, as DNA: TGCAGCGTTGTGGCAGGGGGCAATTTCGGCTACACCTTC. This gives the protein CSVVAGGNFGYTF. The variable domain in full, completed from reference TRBV29-1 and TRBJ1-2, reads SAVISQKPSRDICQRGTSLTIQCQVDSQVTMMFWYRQQPGQSLTLIATANQGSEATYESGFVIDKFPISRPNLTFSTLTVSNMSPEDSSIYLCSVVAGGNFGYTFGSGTRLTVV.

This chain links TRBV19 with TRBJ1-5; no clear D gene. This CDR3 comprises 13 residues. Germline-derived CDR1 and CDR2 are LNHDA and SQIVND (reference sequence). V was pared by 2 bases and J by 7 bases, with 9 bases between. CDR3 loop: CASSIRERQPQHF. The CDR3 DNA sequence: TGTGCCAGTAGTATACGGGAGAGGCAGCCCCAGCATTTT.

This chain joins TRBV19 and TRBJ1-2; unclear D gene. There are 13 residues in the CDR3. The V end lost 3 bases, the J end lost 8 bases, and 13 bases lay between the germline ends. The V gene's germline CDR1 is LNHDA and CDR2 SQIVND (reference sequence). CDR3 residues: CASSMRVERGYTF. The CDR3 region has the DNA TGTGCCAGTAGTATGAGGGTGGAGAGGGGCTACACCTTC.

V and J are TRBV13 and TRBJ1-2; no reliable D call. CDR3 size: 13 residues. Germline CDR1 and CDR2: PRHDT and FYEKMQ (reference sequence). V was shortened by 5 bases and J by 9 bases, with 16 bases between the two germline ends. The CDR3 reads CASSLLVEDCYTF. As DNA, the CDR3 is TGTGCCAGCAGCCTCCTCGTCGAGGATTGCTACACCTTC.

The CDR3 loop reads CASNPRGLNYGYTF. The DNA for the CDR3 is TGTGCCAGCAATCCCCGGGGGCTGAACTATGGCTACACCTTC. This chain uses TRBV9 with TRBJ1-2; D possibly corresponds to TRBD1 (6 bases). Germline assignment: CDR1 SGDLS and CDR2 YYNGEE. The CDR3 is made up of 14 amino acids. Deletions cut 6 bases from V and 2 bases from J, with 14 bases between.

V is TRBV18 and J is TRBJ2-7; D unresolved. Germline V gene data show CDR1 as KGHSH and CDR2 as LQKENI. This CDR3 is 11 amino acids long. The ends were cut back, 1 base at V and 4 bases at J, with 2 bases in the middle. CDR3 bases: TGTGCCAGCTCACCACTATACGAGCAGTACTTC. This encodes CASSPLYEQYF.

J is TRBJ1-1 and V is TRBV4-1; D unresolved. The CDR3 covers 12 residues. With 4 bases removed from V and 6 bases from J, the gap between germline ends came to 9 bases. Germline V gives CDR1 MGHRA, CDR2 YSYEKL. DNA for the CDR3: TGCGCCAGCAGCCGATACCCCTCTGAAGCTTTCTTT. Amino acid sequence: CASSRYPSEAFF.

This clone appeared once. V and J are TRBV7-3 and TRBJ1-2, with 9 bases identical to TRBD1. This CDR3 is 13 amino acids long. J lost 8 bases, V lost 5 bases, and 6 bases had no gene match. Germline lookup yields CDR1 SGHTA and CDR2 FQGTGA. CDR3 amino acids: CASSRGQGGGYTF. CDR3 bases: TGTGCCAGCAGCCGGGGACAGGGCGGAGGCTACACCTTC.

The chain uses TRBV12-3 or TRBV12-4 and TRBJ1-5; D remains unclear. The CDR3 is made up of 13 amino acids. V gave up 2 bases and J gave up 5 bases, with 7 bases separating them. CDR3 amino acids: CASSLSFYQPQHF. CDR3 in DNA: TGTGCCAGCAGTTTAAGTTTCTATCAGCCCCAGCATTTT.

The V gene is TRBV27, the J gene TRBJ2-3; D gene ambiguous. Per germline, CDR1 MNHEY and CDR2 SMNVEV (reference sequence). V was trimmed by 5 bases and J by 0 bases, leaving 9 bases between them. The CDR3 totals 14 residues. The CDR3 here is CASSLQSSTDTQYF. The CDR3 coding sequence is TGTGCCAGCAGTCTACAGTCTAGCACAGATACGCAGTATTTT.

This sequence joins TRBV28 and TRBJ1-2; D not resolved. Germline loops: CDR1 MDHEN, CDR2 SYDVKM. CDR3 length equals 13 residues. V lost 6 bases and J 2 bases, leaving 10 bases between the germline ends. The CDR3 sequence is CASSPSINYGYTF. CDR3 sequence (DNA): TGTGCCAGCAGCCCCTCCATCAACTATGGCTACACCTTC.

J is TRBJ1-4 and V is TRBV30; D gene ambiguous. The germline V and J ends were trimmed by 3 bases and 3 bases, with 5 bases remaining between them. The CDR3 covers 12 residues. Germline assignment: CDR1 GTSNPN and CDR2 SVGIG (reference sequence). In DNA form, the CDR3 reads TGTGCCTGGAGGCAGCCTAATGAAAAACTGTTTTTT. Its translation: CAWRQPNEKLFF.

The J gene is TRBJ2-7, the V gene TRBV19; 10 bases match TRBD1. The ends lost 10 bases at V and 6 bases at J; junction bases unmatched: 15. Per the germline V gene, CDR1 is LNHDA and CDR2 is SQIVND (reference sequence). CDR3 length: 15 amino acids. The CDR3 is CATAVGDRGLVEQYF. CDR3 DNA sequence: TGTGCCACCGCGGTAGGGGACAGGGGTCTCGTCGAGCAGTACTTC.

The rearrangement uses TRBV5-1 and TRBJ2-5; 8 bases fit TRBD2. V lost 0 bases to trimming and J lost 4 bases; unmatched junction nucleotides: 5. The CDR3 covers 15 residues. Germline CDR1 reads SGHRS; CDR2 reads YFSETQ. The CDR3 is CASSLAGRGPETQYF. DNA for the CDR3: TGCGCCAGCAGCTTGGCCGGGAGGGGCCCAGAGACCCAGTACTTC.

With regard to this clone: Other DNA sequences within the sample encode an identical CDR3. The rearrangement links TRBV9 to TRBJ2-7; TRBD2 matches at 8 bases. With 0 bases clipped from V and 3 bases from J, the junction kept 5 bases outside the gene matches. The CDR3 runs 15 residues. Looked up from germline, CDR1 is SGDLS and CDR2 is YYNGEE. The CDR3 nucleotides read TGTGCCAGCAGCGTAGGTCGGGGGGGGCTCTACGAGCAGTACTTC. Translating gives CASSVGRGGLYEQYF.

This chain joins TRBV30 and TRBJ1-2; D remains unclear. The germline V gene encodes CDR1 GTSNPN and CDR2 SVGIG (reference sequence). The CDR3 is 16 amino acids. V dropped 0 bases and J dropped 2 bases, with 16 bases sitting between them. The DNA for the CDR3 is TGTGCCTGGAGTGTACCTAGCCGCAGACTAAACTATGGCTACACCTTC. Amino acids: CAWSVPSRRLNYGYTF.

This chain links TRBV13 with TRBJ1-1, with 7 bases identical to TRBD1. Trimming cost V 5 bases and J 5 bases; bases outside gene matches: 5. This CDR3 spans 13 amino acids. Germline V gene data show CDR1 as PRHDT and CDR2 as FYEKMQ (reference sequence). The CDR3 protein is CASSEGTVTEAFF. CDR3 DNA sequence: TGTGCCAGCAGCGAAGGGACAGTGACTGAAGCTTTCTTT.

The chain uses TRBV19 and TRBJ1-2; tentatively, D is TRBD1 (5 bases). The V gene lost 7 bases and the J gene lost 4 bases, with 19 bases spanning the gap. CDR1 is LNHDA and CDR2 is SQIVND in the germline V gene (reference sequence). CDR3 length: 15 amino acids. The CDR3 bases are TGTGCCAGTACCGATCCGCGAGGGGCACTCTATGGCTACACCTTC. Encoded protein: CASTDPRGALYGYTF.

V usage is TRBV7-6 and J usage is TRBJ2-1; 10 bases are shared with TRBD2. V trimming: 5 bases; J trimming: 8 bases; junction bases outside the gene matches: 12. Germline V gene sequence: CDR1 SGHVS, CDR2 FNYEAQ. The CDR3 has 16 residues. CDR3 loop: CASSQGTSVLEYEQFF. The CDR3, as DNA: TGTGCCAGCAGCCAAGGGACTAGCGTCCTCGAGTATGAGCAGTTCTTC.

CDR3 DNA: TGTGCCAGCAGCGTACCGGCCCCCGGAGAAAGACCTTTCTTT. Protein sequence: CASSVPAPGERPFF. This chain connects TRBV9 to TRBJ1-1; D is unresolved. This CDR3 spans 14 amino acids. CDR1 is SGDLS and CDR2 is YYNGEE in the germline V gene. Trimming took 1 base from V and 12 from J, leaving 19 bases between them.

CDR3 nucleotide sequence: TGTGCCAGCAGCCAAGGGGGGCTTAGCAATCAGCCCCAGCATTTT. As protein: CASSQGGLSNQPQHF. The J gene is TRBJ1-5, the V gene TRBV11-2, with a possible D match to TRBD1 (6 bases). Germline CDR1 is SGHAT and CDR2 is FQNNGV. Trimming removed 5 bases from V and 0 bases from J, with 11 bases in between. The CDR3 has 15 amino acids.

The genes are TRBV19 and TRBJ1-2; D is undetermined. The V and J ends lost 2 bases and 7 bases respectively, with 20 bases between them. Per the germline V gene, CDR1 is LNHDA and CDR2 is SQIVND (reference sequence). CDR3 length: 16 residues. The CDR3 DNA is TGTGCCAGTAGTATACTAGGAACAGATCAAAATTTTGGCTACACCTTC. Protein product: CASSILGTDQNFGYTF. Together with reference TRBV19 and TRBJ1-2, the CDR3 gives the full variable domain: DGGITQSPKYLFRKEGQNVTLSCEQNLNHDAMYWYRQDPGQGLRLIYYSQIVNDFQKGDIAEGYSVSREKKESFPLTVTSAQKNPTAFYLCASSILGTDQNFGYTFGSGTRLTVV.

In regard to this clone: This CDR3 is also generated by other DNA sequences in the sample. The J gene is TRBJ2-2, the V gene TRBV9; D possibly corresponds to TRBD1 (6 bases). CDR1 and CDR2 (germline): SGDLS, YYNGEE. CDR3 length: 14 residues. Trimming stripped 0 bases from V and 5 bases from J, with 8 bases between. The CDR3 loop reads CASSVGGGTGELFF. The CDR3 nucleotides read TGTGCCAGCAGCGTAGGAGGGGGAACCGGGGAGCTGTTTTTT.

As regards this clone: Other DNA variants within this sample encode the same CDR3. The rearrangement uses TRBV14 and TRBJ1-1; tentative D call: TRBD1 (5 bases). The V gene's germline CDR1 is SGHDN and CDR2 FVKESK. The CDR3 extends over 14 amino acids. Between the trimmed V and J ends, which lost 1 base and 1 base, there was a span of 7 bases. CDR3 residues: CASSQGGRNTEAFF. CDR3 bases: TGTGCCAGCAGCCAAGGGGGCAGGAACACTGAAGCTTTCTTT.